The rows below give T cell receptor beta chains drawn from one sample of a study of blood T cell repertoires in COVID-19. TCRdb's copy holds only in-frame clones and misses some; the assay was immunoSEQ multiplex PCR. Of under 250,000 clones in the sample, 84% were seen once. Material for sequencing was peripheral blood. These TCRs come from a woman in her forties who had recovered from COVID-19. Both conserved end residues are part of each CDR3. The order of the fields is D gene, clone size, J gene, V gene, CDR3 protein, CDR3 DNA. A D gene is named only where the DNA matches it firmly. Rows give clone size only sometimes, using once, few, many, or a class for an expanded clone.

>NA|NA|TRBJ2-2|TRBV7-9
CASSLLGPGELFF
TGTGCCAGCAGCTTATTGGGCCCCGGGGAGCTGTTTTTT
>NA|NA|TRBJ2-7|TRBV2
CASRQDSLGEQYF
TGTGCCAGCAGACAGGACAGCTTGGGCGAGCAGTACTTC
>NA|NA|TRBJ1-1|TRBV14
CASSQERLTWPNTEAFF
TGTGCCAGCAGCCAAGAACGTCTGACATGGCCCAATACTGAAGCTTTCTTT
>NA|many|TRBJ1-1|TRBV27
CASSAYRDTEAFF
TGTGCCAGCAGTGCATACAGAGACACTGAAGCTTTCTTT
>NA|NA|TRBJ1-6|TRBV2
CASSGYQDSPLHF
TGTGCCAGCAGTGGTTATCAGGATTCACCCCTCCACTTT
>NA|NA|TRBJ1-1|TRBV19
CASRKTPGMNTEAFF
TGTGCCAGTAGGAAGACCCCAGGGATGAACACTGAAGCTTTCTTT
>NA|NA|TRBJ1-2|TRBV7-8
CASSPLRGGGYTF
TGTGCCAGCAGCCCGTTAAGGGGTGGTGGCTACACCTTC
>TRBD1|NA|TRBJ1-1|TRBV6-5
CASSSSGQGSGEAFF
TGTGCCAGCAGTTCCAGCGGACAGGGCTCGGGTGAAGCTTTCTTT
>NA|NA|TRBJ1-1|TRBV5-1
CASSWDSRGSEAFF
TGCGCCAGCAGCTGGGATTCAAGGGGGAGTGAAGCTTTCTTT
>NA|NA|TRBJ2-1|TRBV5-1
CASSPRGERLKPYNEQFF
TGCGCCAGCAGCCCCAGGGGTGAGCGCCTTAAACCCTACAATGAGCAGTTCTTC
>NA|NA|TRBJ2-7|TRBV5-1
CASSLRQANYEQYF
TGCGCCAGCAGCTTGAGACAGGCCAACTACGAGCAGTACTTC
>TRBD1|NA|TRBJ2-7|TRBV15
CATSRLRQGVPYEQYF
TGTGCCACCAGCAGACTTAGACAGGGGGTTCCCTACGAGCAGTACTTC
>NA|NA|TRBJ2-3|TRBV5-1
CASSLLASTDTQYF
TGCGCCAGCAGCTTGCTAGCGAGCACAGATACGCAGTATTTT
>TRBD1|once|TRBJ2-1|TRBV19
CASIRGQGFNEQFF
TGTGCCAGTATCCGGGGACAGGGATTCAATGAGCAGTTCTTC
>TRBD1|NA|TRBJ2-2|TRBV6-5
CASTQGTVNTGELFF
TGTGCCAGCACCCAAGGGACAGTTAACACCGGGGAGCTGTTTTTT
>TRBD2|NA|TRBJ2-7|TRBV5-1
CASTDPSSGGGPYEQYF
TGCGCCAGCACCGACCCCAGTAGCGGGGGGGGTCCCTACGAGCAGTACTTC
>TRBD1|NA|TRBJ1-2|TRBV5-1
CASSLGTAAYGYTF
TGCGCCAGCAGCTTAGGGACAGCAGCCTATGGCTACACCTTC
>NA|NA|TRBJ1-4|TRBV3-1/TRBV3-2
CASSQVFGQKIEKLFF
TGTGCCAGCAGCCAAGTCTTTGGACAGAAGATTGAAAAACTGTTTTTT
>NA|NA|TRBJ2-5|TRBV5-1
CASSQGTTQETQYF
TGCGCCAGCAGCCAGGGGACTACACAAGAGACCCAGTACTTC
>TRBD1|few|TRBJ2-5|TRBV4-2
CASSQAGQILGETQYF
TGTGCCAGCAGCCAAGCGGGACAGATTTTAGGGGAGACCCAGTACTTC
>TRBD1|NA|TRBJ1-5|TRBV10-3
CAISGQGKEQPQHF
TGTGCCATCAGTGGACAGGGGAAAGAACAGCCCCAGCATTTT
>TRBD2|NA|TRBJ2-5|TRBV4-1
CASSQEFSPGGTQYF
TGCGCCAGCAGCCAAGAGTTCTCCCCGGGGGGGACCCAGTACTTC
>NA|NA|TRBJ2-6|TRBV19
CASRSGDGGANVLTF
TGTGCCTCTCGCTCGGGGGATGGTGGGGCCAACGTCCTGACTTTC
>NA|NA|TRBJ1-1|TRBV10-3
CAISESPPVGAFF
TGTGCCATCAGTGAGAGTCCCCCTGTCGGAGCTTTCTTT
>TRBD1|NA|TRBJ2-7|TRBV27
CASSTTGTGIYEQYF
TGTGCCAGCAGCACCACCGGGACAGGGATCTACGAGCAGTACTTC
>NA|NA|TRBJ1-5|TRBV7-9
CASSTTGLNQPQHF
TGTGCCAGCAGCACAACAGGGCTCAATCAGCCCCAGCATTTT
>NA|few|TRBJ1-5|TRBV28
CASSSSTKAQHF
TGTGCCAGCAGTTCATCGACAAAGGCCCAGCATTTT
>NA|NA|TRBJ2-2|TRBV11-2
CASSWGVSGELFF
TGTGCCAGCAGCTGGGGGGTGTCCGGGGAGCTGTTTTTT
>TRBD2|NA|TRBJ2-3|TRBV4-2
CASSLRAGGSTDTQYF
TGTGCCAGCAGCCTACGAGCGGGGGGAAGTACAGATACGCAGTATTTT
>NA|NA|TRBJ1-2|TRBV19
CASSMSSGRGYTF
TGTGCCAGTAGTATGTCGTCGGGGAGAGGCTACACCTTC
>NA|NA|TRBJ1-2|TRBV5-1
CASRADSNYGYTF
TGCGCCAGCAGGGCGGACAGTAACTATGGCTACACCTTC
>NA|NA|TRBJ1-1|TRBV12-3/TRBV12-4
CASSTNPTEAFF
TGTGCCAGCAGCACTAACCCCACTGAAGCTTTCTTT
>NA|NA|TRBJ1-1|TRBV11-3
CASSLSGGPTEAFF
TGTGCCAGCAGCTTATCGGGGGGACCGACTGAAGCTTTCTTT
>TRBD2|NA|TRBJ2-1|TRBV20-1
CILAGLNEQFF
TGCATATTAGCGGGGCTCAATGAGCAGTTCTTC
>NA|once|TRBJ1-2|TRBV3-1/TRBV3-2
CASSPHKRGYTF
TGTGCCAGCAGCCCCCACAAGAGGGGCTACACCTTC
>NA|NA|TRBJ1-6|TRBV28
CASSFPGWNSPLHF
TGTGCCAGCAGTTTCCCCGGGTGGAATTCACCCCTCCACTTT
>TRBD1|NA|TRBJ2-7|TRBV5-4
CASSLETGGLEQYF
TGTGCCAGCAGCTTGGAAACAGGGGGGCTCGAGCAGTACTTC
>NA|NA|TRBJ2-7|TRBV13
CASSFPSDRRDEQYF
TGTGCCAGCAGCTTCCCATCGGACAGGAGGGACGAGCAGTACTTC
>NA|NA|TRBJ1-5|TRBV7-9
CASSNTGDQPQHF
TGTGCCAGCAGCAACACAGGAGATCAGCCCCAGCATTTT
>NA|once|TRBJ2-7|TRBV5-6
CASSLGQFYEQYF
TGTGCCAGCAGCTTGGGACAGTTCTACGAGCAGTACTTC
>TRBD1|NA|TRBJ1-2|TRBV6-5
CASSTGGPYGYTF
TGTGCCAGCAGTACAGGGGGCCCCTATGGCTACACCTTC
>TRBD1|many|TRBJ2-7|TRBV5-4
CASSLEGQAYEQYF
TGTGCCAGCAGCTTGGAGGGACAGGCCTACGAGCAGTACTTC
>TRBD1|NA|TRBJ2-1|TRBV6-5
CASSYKPTGARNEQFF
TGTGCCAGCAGTTACAAACCGACAGGGGCTCGCAATGAGCAGTTCTTC
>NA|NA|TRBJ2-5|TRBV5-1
CASTERETQYF
TGCGCCAGCACTGAACGGGAGACCCAGTACTTC
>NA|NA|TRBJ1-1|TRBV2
CASSRGAGLNTEAFF
TGTGCCAGCAGTCGTGGCGCAGGTTTGAACACTGAAGCTTTCTTT
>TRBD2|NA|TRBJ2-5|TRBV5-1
CASSLRLAGDQETQYF
TGCGCCAGCAGCCTCCGACTAGCGGGAGACCAAGAGACCCAGTACTTC
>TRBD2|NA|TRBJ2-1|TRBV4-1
CASSPDTGLAVYNEQFF
TGCGCCAGCAGCCCCGACACCGGACTAGCGGTTTACAATGAGCAGTTCTTC
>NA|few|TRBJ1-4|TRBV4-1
CASSLRTANEKLFF
TGCGCCAGCAGCCTCCGGACAGCTAATGAAAAACTGTTTTTT
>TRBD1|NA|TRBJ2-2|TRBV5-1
CASSHRQGATGELFF
TGCGCCAGCAGCCATAGGCAGGGGGCGACCGGGGAGCTGTTTTTT
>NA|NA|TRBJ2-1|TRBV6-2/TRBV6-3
CASSYSALDEQFF
TGTGCCAGCAGTTACTCGGCCCTCGATGAGCAGTTCTTC
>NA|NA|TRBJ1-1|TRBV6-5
CASSPKTAGSTEAFF
TGTGCCAGCAGTCCAAAAACCGCGGGAAGCACTGAAGCTTTCTTT
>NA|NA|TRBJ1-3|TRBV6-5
CASSYGRSSGNTIYF
TGTGCCAGCAGTTACGGCAGAAGCTCTGGAAACACCATATATTTT
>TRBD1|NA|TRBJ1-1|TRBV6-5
CAVRGGTVREAFF
TGTGCCGTTAGAGGAGGGACAGTGAGGGAAGCTTTCTTT
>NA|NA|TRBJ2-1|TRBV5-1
CASRDSSYNEQFF
TGCGCCAGCAGGGACAGCTCCTACAATGAGCAGTTCTTC